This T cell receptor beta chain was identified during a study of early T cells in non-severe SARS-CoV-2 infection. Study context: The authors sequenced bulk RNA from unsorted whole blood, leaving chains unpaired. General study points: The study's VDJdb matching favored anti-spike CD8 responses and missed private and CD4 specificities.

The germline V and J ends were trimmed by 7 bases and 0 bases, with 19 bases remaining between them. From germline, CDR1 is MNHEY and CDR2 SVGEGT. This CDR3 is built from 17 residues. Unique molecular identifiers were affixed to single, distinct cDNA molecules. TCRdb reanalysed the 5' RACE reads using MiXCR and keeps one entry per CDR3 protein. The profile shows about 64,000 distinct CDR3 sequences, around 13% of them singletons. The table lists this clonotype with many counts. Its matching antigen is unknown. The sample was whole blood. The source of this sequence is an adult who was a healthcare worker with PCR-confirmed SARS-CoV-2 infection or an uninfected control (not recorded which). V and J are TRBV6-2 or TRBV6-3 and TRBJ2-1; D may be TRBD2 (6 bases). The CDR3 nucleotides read TGTGCCAGCACCTCAATGTTAGCGGAAAGCTCCTACAATGAGCAGTTCTTC. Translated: CASTSMLAESSYNEQFF.